This TCR beta chain stems from a study of vaccination effects on CD4 cells after COVID-19. In the study overall: Antigen-specific CD4+ T cells expanded by the ViraFEST assay with viral peptide pools were then sequenced. Study-level findings and limits: Clones from infection and from vaccination both contracted markedly late after vaccination.

Culturing for more than eight days preceded CD4+ T cell isolation. Every participant took two doses of the BNT162b2 or mRNA-1273 vaccine. Libraries were prepared by immunoSEQ multiplex PCR; TCRdb keeps only in-frame clonotypes and omits some of them. The repertoire includes tens of thousands of clones, around 79% of them detected once, and 2.4% sits in the top ten. As concerns this clone: Antigen unknown.

This specimen was CD4+ T cells from PBMCs cultured without peptide, taken after COVID-19 vaccination. This clonotype originated in a human donor who received a COVID-19 vaccine.

CDR3 coding DNA: TGCGCCAGCAGCCAAGACAGCCCTACTGGGGGGTTTGAAAAACTGTTTTTT. Residues: CASSQDSPTGGFEKLFF. The rearrangement joins TRBV4-1 to TRBJ1-4, with D tentatively TRBD1 (5 bases). Germline CDR1 and CDR2: MGHRA and YSYEKL. There are 17 residues in the CDR3. V lost 0 bases and J 7 bases, leaving 18 bases between the germline ends.